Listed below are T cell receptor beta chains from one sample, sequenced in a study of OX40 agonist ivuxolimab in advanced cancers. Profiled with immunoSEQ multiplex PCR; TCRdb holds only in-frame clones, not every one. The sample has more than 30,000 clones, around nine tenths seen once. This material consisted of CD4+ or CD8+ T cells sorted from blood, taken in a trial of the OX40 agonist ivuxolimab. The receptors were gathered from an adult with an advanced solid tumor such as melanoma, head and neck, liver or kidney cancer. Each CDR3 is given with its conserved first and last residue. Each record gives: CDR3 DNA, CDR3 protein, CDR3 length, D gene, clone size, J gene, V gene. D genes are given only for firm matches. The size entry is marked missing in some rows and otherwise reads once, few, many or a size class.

CDR3 DNA: TGTGCCAGCAGCCTTACGGGACTAGCGGGAGGCTCCTACAATGAGCAGTTCTTC
CDR3 protein: CASSLTGLAGGSYNEQFF
CDR3 length: 18
D gene: TRBD2
clone size: -
J gene: TRBJ2-1
V gene: TRBV11-3

CDR3 DNA: TGTGCCAGCCGAAACGAGCGGGACTTGAACACTGAAGCTTTCTTT
CDR3 protein: CASRNERDLNTEAFF
CDR3 length: 15
D gene: -
clone size: few
J gene: TRBJ1-1
V gene: TRBV6-5

CDR3 DNA: TGTGCCAGCAGCTTAGATGGAACGGGAGCTAGCACAGATACGCAGTATTTT
CDR3 protein: CASSLDGTGASTDTQYF
CDR3 length: 17
D gene: -
clone size: -
J gene: TRBJ2-3
V gene: TRBV11-3

CDR3 DNA: TGTGCCACCACTGGGGTCACAGATACGCAGTATTTT
CDR3 protein: CATTGVTDTQYF
CDR3 length: 12
D gene: -
clone size: -
J gene: TRBJ2-3
V gene: TRBV19

CDR3 DNA: TGTGCCAGCAGCCAAGACAGGGCAACTAATGAAAAACTGTTTTTT
CDR3 protein: CASSQDRATNEKLFF
CDR3 length: 15
D gene: -
clone size: -
J gene: TRBJ1-4
V gene: TRBV4-2

CDR3 DNA: TGTGCCAGCAGGACAGGAGAGACCCAGTACTTC
CDR3 protein: CASRTGETQYF
CDR3 length: 11
D gene: -
clone size: -
J gene: TRBJ2-5
V gene: TRBV6-5

CDR3 DNA: TGTGCCAGTAGTCGTAGAGAATTGGTCAAGAACACTGAAGCTTTCTTT
CDR3 protein: CASSRRELVKNTEAFF
CDR3 length: 16
D gene: -
clone size: -
J gene: TRBJ1-1
V gene: TRBV19

CDR3 DNA: TGCGCCAGCAGAGTGGGACAAAACACCGGGGAGCTGTTTTTT
CDR3 protein: CASRVGQNTGELFF
CDR3 length: 14
D gene: -
clone size: -
J gene: TRBJ2-2
V gene: TRBV10-1

CDR3 DNA: TGCGCCAGCAGCTCAGAACCGGGACAGGGGGAGAATGAGCAGTTCTTC
CDR3 protein: CASSSEPGQGENEQFF
CDR3 length: 16
D gene: TRBD1
clone size: -
J gene: TRBJ2-1
V gene: TRBV5-1

CDR3 DNA: TGCGCCAGCAGCCCGATGGGCCTAGACTCCGAGCAGTACTTC
CDR3 protein: CASSPMGLDSEQYF
CDR3 length: 14
D gene: -
clone size: -
J gene: TRBJ2-7
V gene: TRBV4-1